The 3 T cell receptor beta chains given below trace back to one sample, sequenced in a study of early T cells in non-severe SARS-CoV-2 infection. TCRdb ran MiXCR on the 5' RACE reads and lists one entry per CDR3 protein. The profile shows some 82,000 distinct CDR3 sequences, over 9.5% of them singletons. Sequences were derived from whole blood, sampled at baseline. The source of these receptors is an adult who was a healthcare worker with PCR-confirmed SARS-CoV-2 infection or an uninfected control (not recorded which).

There are a few counts of this clonotype. The chain combines TRBV2 with TRBJ1-1, with TRBD1 as a possible D gene (6 bases). The CDR3 is 12 amino acids. Trimming took off 2 bases at V and 10 bases at J, with 11 bases between the two ends. Germline V lookup: CDR1 SNHLY, CDR2 FYNNEI. The CDR3 spells CASSERGSGAFF. The CDR3 region has the DNA TGTGCCAGCAGTGAAAGGGGGTCTGGAGCTTTCTTT.

In its sample, this clonotype was seen many times. The J gene is TRBJ2-7, the V gene TRBV6-6, with D possibly being TRBD1 or TRBD2 (5 bases each). This CDR3 region has 15 residues. The germline V and J ends were trimmed by 6 bases and 2 bases, with 17 bases remaining between them. Germline CDR1 and CDR2: MNHNY and SVGAGI (reference sequence). CDR3 in DNA: TGTGCCAGCAGCCCCTTTGGGGGTGAAGCCTACGAGCAGTACTTC. It yields the protein CASSPFGGEAYEQYF.

The CDR3 DNA sequence: TGTGCCAGCACCTTCTCCGGGGCTATCGGGGAGCTGTTTTTT. It yields the protein CASTFSGAIGELFF. The gene calls are TRBV6-2 or TRBV6-3 and TRBJ2-2; the D gene could be TRBD1 or TRBD2 (5 bases each). V dropped 7 bases and J dropped 7 bases, with 16 bases sitting between them. The CDR3 consists of 14 residues. The germline V gene encodes CDR1 MNHEY and CDR2 SVGEGT.